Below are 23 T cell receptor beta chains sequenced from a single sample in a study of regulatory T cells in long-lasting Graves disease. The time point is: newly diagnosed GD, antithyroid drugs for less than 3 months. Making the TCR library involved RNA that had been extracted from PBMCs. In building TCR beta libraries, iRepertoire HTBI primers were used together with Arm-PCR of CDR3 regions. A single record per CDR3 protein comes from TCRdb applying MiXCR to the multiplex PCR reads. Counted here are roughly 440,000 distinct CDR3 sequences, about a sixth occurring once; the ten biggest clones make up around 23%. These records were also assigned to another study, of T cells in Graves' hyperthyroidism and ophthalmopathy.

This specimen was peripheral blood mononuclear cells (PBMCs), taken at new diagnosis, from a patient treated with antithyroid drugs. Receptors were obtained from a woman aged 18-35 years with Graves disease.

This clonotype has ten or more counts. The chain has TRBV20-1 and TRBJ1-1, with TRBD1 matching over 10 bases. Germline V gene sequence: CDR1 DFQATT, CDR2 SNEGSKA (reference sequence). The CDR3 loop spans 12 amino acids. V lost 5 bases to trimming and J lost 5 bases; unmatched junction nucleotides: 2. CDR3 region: CSAGQGDTEAFF. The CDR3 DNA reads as TGCAGTGCTGGACAGGGGGATACTGAAGCTTTCTTT.

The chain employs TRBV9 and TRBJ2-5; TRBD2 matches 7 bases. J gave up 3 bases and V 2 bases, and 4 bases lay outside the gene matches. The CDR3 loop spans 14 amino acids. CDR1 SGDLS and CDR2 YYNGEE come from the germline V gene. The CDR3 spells CASSVSGIEETQYF. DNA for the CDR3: TGTGCCAGCAGCGTCAGCGGGATAGAAGAGACCCAGTACTTC.

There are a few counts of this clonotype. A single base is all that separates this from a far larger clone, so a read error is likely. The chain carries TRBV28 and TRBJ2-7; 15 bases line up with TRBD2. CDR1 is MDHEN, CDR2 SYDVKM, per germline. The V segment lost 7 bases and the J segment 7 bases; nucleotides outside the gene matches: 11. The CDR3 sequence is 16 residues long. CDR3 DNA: TGTGCCAGCACCTACCTGGGACTAGCGGGAGGTTATGAGCAGTACTTC. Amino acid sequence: CASTYLGLAGGYEQYF.

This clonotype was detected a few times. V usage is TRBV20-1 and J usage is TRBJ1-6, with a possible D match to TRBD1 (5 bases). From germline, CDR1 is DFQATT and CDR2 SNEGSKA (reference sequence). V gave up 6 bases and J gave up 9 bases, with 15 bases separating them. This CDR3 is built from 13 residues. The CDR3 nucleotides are TGCAGTGCCCGAAGGGGAGGCGGTTCACCCCTCCACTTT. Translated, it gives CSARRGGGSPLHF.

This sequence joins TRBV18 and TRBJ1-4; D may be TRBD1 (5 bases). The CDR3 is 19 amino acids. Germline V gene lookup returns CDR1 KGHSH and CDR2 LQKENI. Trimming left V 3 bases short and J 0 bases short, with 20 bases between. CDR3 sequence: CASSPQVAAGTATNEKLFF. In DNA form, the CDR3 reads TGTGCCAGCTCACCGCAGGTGGCGGCAGGGACTGCAACTAATGAAAAACTGTTTTTT.

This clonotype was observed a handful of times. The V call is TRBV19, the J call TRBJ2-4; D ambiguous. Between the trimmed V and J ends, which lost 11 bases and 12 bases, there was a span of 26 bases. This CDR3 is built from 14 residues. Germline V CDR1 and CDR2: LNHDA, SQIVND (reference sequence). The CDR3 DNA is TGTGCCTACTACCTGTGGGCTACCTGCGAGGATCAGTACTTC. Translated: CAYYLWATCEDQYF. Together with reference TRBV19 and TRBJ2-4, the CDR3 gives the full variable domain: DGGITQSPKYLFRKEGQNVTLSCEQNLNHDAMYWYRQDPGQGLRLIYYSQIVNDFQKGDIAEGYSVSREKKESFPLTVTSAQKNPTAFYLCAYYLWATCEDQYFGAGTRLSVL.

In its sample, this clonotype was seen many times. CDR3 DNA: TGTGCCAGCAGCCCGCATAGCAATCAGCCCCAGCATTTT. As protein: CASSPHSNQPQHF. The genes are TRBV11-2 and TRBJ1-5; D gene unclear. The CDR3 is 13 residues long. Trimming took 5 bases from V and 0 from J, leaving 5 bases between them. Looked up from germline, CDR1 is SGHAT and CDR2 is FQNNGV.

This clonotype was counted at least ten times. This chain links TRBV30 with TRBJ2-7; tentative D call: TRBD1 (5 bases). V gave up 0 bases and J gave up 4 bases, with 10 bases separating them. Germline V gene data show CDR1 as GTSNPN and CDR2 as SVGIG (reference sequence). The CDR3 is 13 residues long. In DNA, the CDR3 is TGTGCCTGGAGTGTGTGGGGCAGGTACGAGCAGTACTTC. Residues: CAWSVWGRYEQYF.

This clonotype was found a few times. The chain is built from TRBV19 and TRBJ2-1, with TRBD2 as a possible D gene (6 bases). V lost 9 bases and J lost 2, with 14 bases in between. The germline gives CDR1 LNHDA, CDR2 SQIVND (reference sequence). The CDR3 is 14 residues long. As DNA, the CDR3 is TGTGCCAGCCCCACGGGGGAGACCTACAATGAGCAGTTCTTC. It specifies CASPTGETYNEQFF.

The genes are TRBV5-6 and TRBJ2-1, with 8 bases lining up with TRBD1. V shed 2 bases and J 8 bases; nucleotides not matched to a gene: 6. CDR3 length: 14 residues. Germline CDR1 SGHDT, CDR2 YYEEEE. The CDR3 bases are TGTGCCAGCAGCTTCGGGACAGGTGATCATGAGCAGTTCTTC. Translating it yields CASSFGTGDHEQFF.

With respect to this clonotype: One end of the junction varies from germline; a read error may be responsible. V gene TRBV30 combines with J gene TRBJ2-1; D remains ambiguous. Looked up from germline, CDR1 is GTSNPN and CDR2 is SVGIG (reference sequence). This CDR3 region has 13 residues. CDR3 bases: TGTGCCTGGAGTGGGAGCCTCAGAAATGGGCAGTTCTTC. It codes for CAWSGSLRNGQFF.

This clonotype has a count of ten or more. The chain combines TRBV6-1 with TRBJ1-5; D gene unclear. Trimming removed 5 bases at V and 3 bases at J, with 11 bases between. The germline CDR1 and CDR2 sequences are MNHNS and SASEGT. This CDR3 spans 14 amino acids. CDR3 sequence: CASSLLGANQPQHF. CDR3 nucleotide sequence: TGTGCCAGCAGTCTCCTCGGAGCCAATCAGCCCCAGCATTTT.

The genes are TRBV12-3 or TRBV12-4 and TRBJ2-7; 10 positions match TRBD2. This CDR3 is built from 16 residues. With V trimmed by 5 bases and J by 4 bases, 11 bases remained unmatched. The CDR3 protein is CASSKPSSGSKYEQYF. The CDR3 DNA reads TGTGCCAGCAGTAAGCCCTCTAGCGGGAGTAAGTACGAGCAGTACTTC.

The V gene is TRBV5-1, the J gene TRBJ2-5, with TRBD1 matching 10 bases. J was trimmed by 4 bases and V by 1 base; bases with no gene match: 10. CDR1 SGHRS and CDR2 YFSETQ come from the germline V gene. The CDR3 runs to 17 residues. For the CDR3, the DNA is TGCGCCAGCAGCTTGATCCCCCGGGGACAGGGGCCAGAGACCCAGTACTTC. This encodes CASSLIPRGQGPETQYF.

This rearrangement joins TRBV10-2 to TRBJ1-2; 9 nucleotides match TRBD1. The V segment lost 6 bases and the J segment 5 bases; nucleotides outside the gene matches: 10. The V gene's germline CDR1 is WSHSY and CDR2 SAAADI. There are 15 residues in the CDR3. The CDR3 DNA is TGCGCCAGCAGGTACACAGGGGGCGCGGGGTATGGCTACACCTTC. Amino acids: CASRYTGGAGYGYTF.

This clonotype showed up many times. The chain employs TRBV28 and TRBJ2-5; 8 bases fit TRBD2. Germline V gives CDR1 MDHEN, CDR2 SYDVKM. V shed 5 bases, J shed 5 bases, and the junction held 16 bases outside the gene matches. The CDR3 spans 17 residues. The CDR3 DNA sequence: TGTGCCAGCAGTGCCAGCCCGGGACTAGGTTTTATGGAGACCCAGTACTTC. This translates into CASSASPGLGFMETQYF.

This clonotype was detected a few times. The CDR3 nucleotides are TGCAGTGCTAGATTGGGACTAGCGGGAGAGCAGTACTTC. As protein: CSARLGLAGEQYF. The chain links TRBV20-1 to TRBJ2-7; TRBD2 agrees at 13 bases. Germline CDR1 and CDR2: DFQATT and SNEGSKA (reference sequence). CDR3 length: 13 residues. The trim removed 2 bases at V and 7 bases at J, leaving 2 bases unmatched.

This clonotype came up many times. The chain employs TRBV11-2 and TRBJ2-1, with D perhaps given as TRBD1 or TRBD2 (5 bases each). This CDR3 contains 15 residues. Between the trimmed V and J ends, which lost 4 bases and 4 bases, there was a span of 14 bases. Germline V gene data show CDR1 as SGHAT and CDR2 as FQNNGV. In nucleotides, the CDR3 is TGTGCCAGCAGCTCCGGGACCGCCGGTTACAATGAGCAGTTCTTC. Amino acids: CASSSGTAGYNEQFF.

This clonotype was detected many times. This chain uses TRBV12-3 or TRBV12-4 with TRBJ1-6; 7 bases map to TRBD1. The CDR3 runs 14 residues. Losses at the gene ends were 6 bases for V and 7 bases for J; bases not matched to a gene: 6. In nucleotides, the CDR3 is TGTGCCAGCAGCGGGGACAGAATCAATTCACCCCTCCACTTT. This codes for CASSGDRINSPLHF.

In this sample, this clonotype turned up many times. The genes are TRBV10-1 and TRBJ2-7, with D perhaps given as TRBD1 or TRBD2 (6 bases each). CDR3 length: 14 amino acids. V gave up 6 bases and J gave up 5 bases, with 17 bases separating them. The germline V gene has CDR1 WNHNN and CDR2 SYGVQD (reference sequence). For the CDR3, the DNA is TGCGCCAGCAGCGGCGGGACATCCGGGGACGAGCAGTACTTC. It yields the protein CASSGGTSGDEQYF.

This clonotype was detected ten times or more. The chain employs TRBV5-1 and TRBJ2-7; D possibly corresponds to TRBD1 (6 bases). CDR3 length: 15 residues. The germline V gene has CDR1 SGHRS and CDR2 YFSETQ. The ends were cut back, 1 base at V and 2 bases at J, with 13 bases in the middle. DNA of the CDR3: TGCGCCAGCAGCTTGTTCGAGGACAGTCCCTACGAGCAGTACTTC. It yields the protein CASSLFEDSPYEQYF.

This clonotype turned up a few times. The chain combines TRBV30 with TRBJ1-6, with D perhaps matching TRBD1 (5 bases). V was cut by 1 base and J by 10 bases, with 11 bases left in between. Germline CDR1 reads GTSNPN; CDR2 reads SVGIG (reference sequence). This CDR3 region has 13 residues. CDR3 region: CAWSGGAASPLHF. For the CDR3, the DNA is TGTGCCTGGAGTGGCGGGGCCGCGTCACCCCTCCACTTT.

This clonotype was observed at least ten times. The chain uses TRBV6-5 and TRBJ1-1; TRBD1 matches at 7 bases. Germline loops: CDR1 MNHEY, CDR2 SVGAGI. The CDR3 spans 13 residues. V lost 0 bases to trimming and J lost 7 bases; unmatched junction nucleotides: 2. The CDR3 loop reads CASSYSGQVEAFF. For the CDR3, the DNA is TGTGCCAGCAGTTACTCAGGACAGGTTGAAGCTTTCTTT.